The 19 T cell receptor beta chains below were found in one sample sequenced in a study of blood T cell repertoires in COVID-19. Produced via immunoSEQ multiplex PCR; TCRdb's table is partial and in-frame only. The sample comprises some 220,000 clones, over 80% of which are singletons, and over 4.5% rests with the top ten. The sequenced material came from peripheral blood. These receptors all come from a human donor in a cohort sampled during active COVID-19.

The DNA for the CDR3 is TGTGCCACCAGCAGAGATCGCAGGGAGGGATTACAAAACATTCAGTACTTC. Protein product: CATSRDRREGLQNIQYF. The chain joins TRBV15 to TRBJ2-4; 7 bases fit TRBD2. CDR3 length equals 17 residues. In germline, CDR1 is LNHNV, CDR2 YYDKDF (reference sequence). Trimming took 0 bases from V and 5 from J; bases not matched to a gene: 10.

The chain links TRBV24-1 to TRBJ2-7, with TRBD2 matching over 13 bases. The CDR3 consists of 13 residues. Germline V gives CDR1 KGHDR, CDR2 SFDVKD. The V gene end was trimmed by 9 bases and the J gene end by 6 bases; junction bases not matched to a gene: 4. This CDR3 reads CATRRTSGSEQYF. In DNA, the CDR3 is TGTGCCACCCGCCGGACTAGCGGGAGCGAGCAGTACTTC.

This clone was seen only once. CDR3 coding DNA: TGTGCCAGCAGCTCCGTCGGGTTCAAAGAGACCCAGTACTTC. As protein: CASSSVGFKETQYF. The chain recombines TRBV5-4 with TRBJ2-5; no firm D call. The CDR3 is 14 residues long. Germline V gene sequence: CDR1 SGHNT, CDR2 YYREEE (reference sequence). Trimming took off 3 bases at V and 3 bases at J, with 12 bases between the two ends.

This clone was recorded once. This chain uses TRBV5-1 with TRBJ1-6, with D perhaps matching TRBD1 (5 bases). V was pared by 2 bases and J by 5 bases, with 8 bases between. Per germline, CDR1 SGHRS and CDR2 YFSETQ. CDR3 size: 14 residues. The CDR3 DNA follows: TGCGCCAGCAGCTTCGGGGGTAATAATTCACCCCTCCACTTT. The encoded protein is CASSFGGNNSPLHF.

V and J are TRBV6-5 and TRBJ1-1; D is uncertain. Trimming shortened V by 2 bases and J by 3 bases, and 7 bases separated the two germline ends. This CDR3 comprises 13 residues. The V gene's germline CDR1 is MNHEY and CDR2 SVGAGI. The DNA of the CDR3 is TGTGCCAGCAGTTACGGTAGCTACACTGAAGCTTTCTTT. Its protein product is CASSYGSYTEAFF.

This clone is a singleton in its sample. This chain uses TRBV30 with TRBJ1-1; D unclear. The CDR3 length is 13 residues. The V and J ends lost 4 bases and 0 bases respectively, with 9 bases between them. Germline loops: CDR1 GTSNPN, CDR2 SVGIG (reference sequence). DNA of the CDR3: TGTGCCTGGATGAAGAACATGAACACTGAAGCTTTCTTT. Translating gives CAWMKNMNTEAFF.

This chain links TRBV10-1 with TRBJ2-5; D perhaps matches TRBD1 (6 bases). V lost 3 bases and J 5 bases, leaving 13 bases between the germline ends. The CDR3 sequence is 14 residues long. CDR1 is WNHNN, CDR2 SYGVQD, per germline (reference sequence). The CDR3 DNA follows: TGCGCCAGCAGTGATCAGGGGAAGAGGGAGACCCAGTACTTC. Its protein is CASSDQGKRETQYF.

For the CDR3, the DNA is TGTGCCAGCAGCAAGGAGTCCTACGAGCAGTACTTC. This gives the protein CASSKESYEQYF. V gene TRBV21-1 combines with J gene TRBJ2-7; the D segment call TRBD2 is taken from the table without a DNA check. TRBV21-1 is a recognized pseudogene. This CDR3 has 12 residues.

The chain combines TRBV28 with TRBJ2-3; 7 bases match TRBD1. CDR1 and CDR2 (germline): MDHEN, SYDVKM. With 5 bases clipped from V and 3 bases from J, the junction kept 5 bases outside the gene matches. This CDR3 spans 14 amino acids. CDR3 DNA: TGTGCCAGCAGTGACAGGGCTACAACAGATACGCAGTATTTT. This encodes CASSDRATTDTQYF.

This clone was found a few times. V usage is TRBV21-1 and J usage is TRBJ2-5; TRBD1 was called by the table and not checked on the DNA. TRBV21-1 has pseudogene status. The CDR3 has 14 amino acids. Here the CDR3 DNA reads TGTGCCAGCAGCTCCCGGACAGGTCAGGAGACCCAGTACTTC. Residues: CASSSRTGQETQYF.

The rearrangement links TRBV7-9 to TRBJ2-2; no definite D call. Germline V gene sequence: CDR1 SEHNR, CDR2 FQNEAQ (reference sequence). The V end was cut by 5 bases, the J end by 2 bases, with 6 bases between. The CDR3 is 13 residues long. CDR3 coding DNA: TGTGCCAGCAGCGGCCCCAACACCGGGGAGCTGTTTTTT. Translation gives CASSGPNTGELFF.

The chain employs TRBV6-6 and TRBJ2-7, with D tentatively TRBD2 (6 bases). Trimming cost V 4 bases and J 4 bases, with 17 bases left between them. The CDR3 has 15 residues. CDR1 and CDR2 (germline): MNHNY, SVGAGI (reference sequence). DNA of the CDR3: TGTGCCAGCAGTTCCGGTTGGGCGGGGAGATACGAGCAGTACTTC. It is translated as CASSSGWAGRYEQYF.

This chain links TRBV11-2 with TRBJ1-3; D perhaps matches TRBD1 (5 bases). Germline V lookup: CDR1 SGHAT, CDR2 FQNNGV. Between the trimmed V and J ends, which lost 6 bases and 16 bases, there was a span of 22 bases. This CDR3 is built from 13 residues. This CDR3 is CASRPIWQGIMYF. The CDR3 DNA reads as TGTGCCAGCAGGCCCATCTGGCAGGGAATTATGTATTTT.

V gene TRBV19 combines with J gene TRBJ1-2; no reliable D call. CDR1 and CDR2 from the germline V gene are LNHDA and SQIVND (reference sequence). The CDR3 is made up of 15 amino acids. V was trimmed by 4 bases and J by 5 bases, leaving 17 bases between them. This CDR3 is CASSKALTMEYGYTF. The CDR3 nucleotides read TGTGCCAGTAGTAAGGCCCTCACAATGGAGTATGGCTACACCTTC.

Concerning this clone: Additional DNA sequences in this sample encode the identical CDR3. The V gene is TRBV20-1, the J gene TRBJ2-2, with D uncertain. This CDR3 region has 11 residues. V lost 3 bases and J 4 bases, leaving 3 bases between the germline ends. Per germline, CDR1 DFQATT and CDR2 SNEGSKA (reference sequence). CDR3 residues: CSASLTGELFF. The CDR3, as DNA: TGCAGTGCTAGTCTCACCGGGGAGCTGTTTTTT.

The chain employs TRBV5-1 and TRBJ1-3; D not resolved. Germline V lookup: CDR1 SGHRS, CDR2 YFSETQ. The CDR3 is 15 amino acids. Trimming cost V 4 bases and J 8 bases, with 19 bases left between them. CDR3 sequence: CASSGSTSPGDTIYF. As DNA, the CDR3 is TGCGCCAGCAGCGGATCGACAAGCCCCGGGGACACCATATATTTT. The full variable domain, in which reference TRBV5-1 and TRBJ1-3 provide the parts outside the CDR3, is KAGVTQTPRYLIKTRGQQVTLSCSPISGHRSVSWYQQTPGQGLQFLFEYFSETQRNKGNFPGRFSGRQFSNSRSEMNVSTLELGDSALYLCASSGSTSPGDTIYFGEGSWLTVV.

The V and J genes are TRBV28 and TRBJ2-2; D ambiguous. V was pared by 2 bases and J by 4 bases, with 2 bases between. Germline lookup yields CDR1 MDHEN and CDR2 SYDVKM. The CDR3 consists of 12 residues. CDR3 amino acids: CASSLLTGELFF. The CDR3, as DNA: TGTGCCAGCAGTTTACTCACCGGGGAGCTGTTTTTT.

This clone was counted a few times. This CDR3 is also generated by other DNA sequences in the sample. J is TRBJ2-7 and V is TRBV5-6; TRBD1 agrees at 10 bases. The CDR3 extends over 14 amino acids. J lost 2 bases, V lost 4 bases, and 3 bases had no gene match. Per the germline V gene, CDR1 is SGHDT and CDR2 is YYEEEE. The chain's CDR3 is CASSLGQGAYEQYF. CDR3 coding DNA: TGTGCCAGCAGCCTTGGACAGGGGGCCTACGAGCAGTACTTC.

For this clone: One end of the junction varies from germline; a read error may be responsible. The chain recombines TRBV2 with TRBJ1-5, with TRBD1 identical over 8 bases. CDR1 is SNHLY, CDR2 FYNNEI, per germline. This CDR3 region has 14 residues. The CDR3 protein is CASRGDRQGQPRHF. DNA for the CDR3: TGTGCCAGCAGGGGGGACAGGCAAGGGCAGCCCCGGCATTTT.